Listed below are T cell receptor beta chains from one sample, sequenced in a study of blood T cell repertoires in COVID-19. Some clones are missing from TCRdb's copy, which holds only in-frame ones; the method was immunoSEQ multiplex PCR. The sample consists of about 100,000 clones, approximately 93% of them appearing once. Sequenced material: peripheral blood. The receptors derive from a man aged 55 to 70 with acute or convalescent COVID-19. Each CDR3 is given with its conserved first and last residue. The D gene is left open where the match is weak. Not all rows give a size; the values are once, few, many and, for expanded clones, a class.

j_call | v_call | d_call | clone_size | cdr3_nt | cdr3_aa
TRBJ1-5 | TRBV27 | . | . | TGTGCCAGCAGTCCCCTACGACAGTGGAGTCAGCCCCAGCATTTT | CASSPLRQWSQPQHF
TRBJ1-6 | TRBV28 | . | . | TGTGCCAGCACATCCCAGGGAGGGTATTCACCCCTCCACTTT | CASTSQGGYSPLHF
TRBJ2-5 | TRBV5-1 | TRBD2 | . | TGCGCCAGCAGCTCGCTCCTAGCGGGAGGGGGGGAGACCCAGTACTTC | CASSSLLAGGGETQYF
TRBJ2-1 | TRBV7-2 | TRBD2 | . | TGTGCCAGCAGCCGCGGGAGGGCCGGGTACAATGAGCAGTTCTTC | CASSRGRAGYNEQFF
TRBJ1-1 | TRBV7-3 | . | . | TGTGCCAGCAGCTTGACAGAGAACACTGAAGCTTTCTTT | CASSLTENTEAFF
TRBJ1-2 | TRBV15 | . | . | TGTGCCACCAGCCCGGGGAGCGACTATGGCTACACCTTC | CATSPGSDYGYTF
TRBJ2-7 | TRBV15 | . | . | TGTGCCACCAGCAGAGATCTAATAGAAGCCTCCTACGAGCAGTACTTC | CATSRDLIEASYEQYF
TRBJ1-5 | TRBV5-4 | . | . | TGTGCCAGCAGCTTGGGGCAGGGGAGCAATCAGCCCCAGCATTTT | CASSLGQGSNQPQHF
TRBJ2-1 | TRBV5-4 | TRBD2 | . | TGTGCCAGCAGCTTGATAGCGGGAGGAGGCAATGAGCAGTTCTTC | CASSLIAGGGNEQFF
TRBJ2-7 | TRBV24-1 | . | . | TGTGCCACCAGTGATGCAATCAGGGCCGGCGAGCAGTACTTC | CATSDAIRAGEQYF
TRBJ2-3 | TRBV11-3 | TRBD2 | . | TGTGCCAGCAGCTTAACTAGCGGGAGGTACACAGATACGCAGTATTTT | CASSLTSGRYTDTQYF
TRBJ2-1 | TRBV2 | . | . | TGTGCCAGCAGAGTGAGGCTGTACAATGAGCAGTTCTTC | CASRVRLYNEQFF
TRBJ2-3 | TRBV7-2 | . | . | TGTGCCAGCAGCTCCGGGGAGGATACGCAGTATTTT | CASSSGEDTQYF
TRBJ2-6 | TRBV27 | . | . | TGTGCCAGCAGTTTAATGGCCGGGGCCAACGTCCTGACTTTC | CASSLMAGANVLTF
TRBJ2-1 | TRBV5-1 | . | . | TGCGCCAGCAGCGCGGACCAGGGGTACAATGAGCAGTTCTTC | CASSADQGYNEQFF
TRBJ1-6 | TRBV5-1 | TRBD1 | . | TGCGCCAGCAGGGAAGGGACAGGGCGAAATAATTCACCCCTCCACTTT | CASREGTGRNNSPLHF
TRBJ1-1 | TRBV5-1 | TRBD1 | . | TGCGCCAGCAGCTTGGGGACAGGGGGCATGGGCACTGAAGCTTTCTTT | CASSLGTGGMGTEAFF
TRBJ2-2 | TRBV11-2 | . | . | TGTGCCAGCAGCTCTGGTAGAAGCGGGGAGCTGTTTTTT | CASSSGRSGELFF
TRBJ1-3 | TRBV9 | . | . | TGTGCCAGCAGCGTAACTCCCGACACGTACTCTGGAAACACCATATATTTT | CASSVTPDTYSGNTIYF
TRBJ2-7 | TRBV5-4 | . | . | TGTGCCAGCAGCTTGAGGACAGTACCCTACGAGCAGTACTTC | CASSLRTVPYEQYF
TRBJ2-7 | TRBV28 | TRBD2 | . | TGTGCCAGCAGTTTAAGAGTAGCGGGAGTAAGGGAGCAGTACTTC | CASSLRVAGVREQYF
TRBJ1-5 | TRBV28 | . | . | TGTGCCAGCGGGACACCACCCTATCAGCCCCAGCATTTT | CASGTPPYQPQHF
TRBJ1-1 | TRBV6-4 | . | . | TGTGCCAGCAGTGACTCAGGACTCCGAACAGTTGAAGCTTTCTTT | CASSDSGLRTVEAFF
TRBJ1-6 | TRBV30 | TRBD1 | . | TGTGCCTGGAGTGAAGGCAGGGGGTATTCACCCCTCCACTTT | CAWSEGRGYSPLHF
TRBJ2-3 | TRBV5-1 | . | . | TGCGCCAGCAGCCCAGAGGGACTTCCGAGCACAGATACGCAGTATTTT | CASSPEGLPSTDTQYF
TRBJ2-3 | TRBV7-6 | . | . | TGTGCCAGCAGCTCCCGGACAGATACGCAGTATTTT | CASSSRTDTQYF
TRBJ1-2 | TRBV6-6 | TRBD1 | once | TGTGCCAGCAGCCGAAGACAGGGAACAGACGGCTACACCTTC | CASSRRQGTDGYTF
TRBJ2-2 | TRBV18 | TRBD1 | few | TGTGCCAGCTCACCACCGTTGGGTCGGACAGGGGTTAACACCGGGGAGCTGTTTTTT | CASSPPLGRTGVNTGELFF
TRBJ1-2 | TRBV10-3 | TRBD1 | . | TGTGCCATCAGACGCGACAGGGTTACACATGGCTACACCTTC | CAIRRDRVTHGYTF
TRBJ2-3 | TRBV5-4 | TRBD1 | . | TGTGCCAGCAGCCCCCAACCCGGAAGGGGGCCAGATACGCAGTATTTT | CASSPQPGRGPDTQYF
TRBJ2-1 | TRBV6-1 | TRBD2 | . | TGTGCCAGCAGTGAAGCCACCGGGACTAGCGGAGACCCTGCCGCCAATGAGCAGTTCTTC | CASSEATGTSGDPAANEQFF
TRBJ1-5 | TRBV4-2 | TRBD1 | . | TGTGCCAGCAGCCTTCAACAGGGGGAGAGCAATCAGCCCCAGCATTTT | CASSLQQGESNQPQHF
TRBJ2-1 | TRBV18 | TRBD2 | . | TGTGCCAGCTCACCTTTTTCTAGCGGGAGGGGCAATGAGCAGTTCTTC | CASSPFSSGRGNEQFF
TRBJ1-1 | TRBV6-5 | . | . | TGTGCCAGCAGGCGGGGGGAGACTGAAGCTTTCTTT | CASRRGETEAFF
TRBJ1-3 | TRBV9 | . | . | TGTGCCAGCAGCGTAGAGGCGGAGTCTGGAAACACCATATATTTT | CASSVEAESGNTIYF
TRBJ2-1 | TRBV15 | . | once | TGTGCCACCAGCAGGACAGGCTACAATGAGCAGTTCTTC | CATSRTGYNEQFF
TRBJ1-2 | TRBV24-1 | TRBD1 | . | TGTGCCACCAGTGACACGACAGGGGTTGGCTACACCTTC | CATSDTTGVGYTF
TRBJ2-7 | TRBV19 | TRBD1 | once | TGTGCCAGTTCCACCGGGACAGAACTTTACGAGCAGTACTTC | CASSTGTELYEQYF
TRBJ1-3 | TRBV5-4 | . | once | TGTGCCAGCAGCCTACAAGGGGGCTCTGGAAACACCATATATTTT | CASSLQGGSGNTIYF
TRBJ1-6 | TRBV7-6 | . | . | TGTGCCAGCAGCTTAAAGACGAGGGATTCACCCCTCCACTTT | CASSLKTRDSPLHF
TRBJ2-4 | TRBV3-1/TRBV3-2 | TRBD2 | . | TGTGCCAGCAGCCTTATGGCGGGAGGGCCAGCCAAAAACATTCAGTACTTC | CASSLMAGGPAKNIQYF
TRBJ2-2 | TRBV24-1 | TRBD1 | once | TGTGCCACCAGTGACCAGACAGGGGAAGGGACCGGGGAGCTGTTTTTT | CATSDQTGEGTGELFF
TRBJ1-2 | TRBV25-1 | . | . | TGTGCCAGCAGTGAATGGGGCAGGAAGGCCTTC | CASSEWGRKAF